These 3 T cell receptor beta chains came from one sample sequenced in a study of cytomegalovirus exposure and HLA in healthy donors. The study ran its PCR with 60 Vbeta and 13 Jbeta primers. Method: immunoSEQ multiplex PCR; TCRdb's copy keeps in-frame clones and lacks some. The sample holds under 200,000 clones; 76% are singletons and the top ten take less than 0.9%. The material sequenced was PBMCs. The receptor set was obtained from a female donor in good health and CMV-seronegative.

The V and J genes are TRBV6-5 and TRBJ1-2; the D gene is possibly TRBD1 (6 bases). The CDR3 consists of 15 residues. Germline V gives CDR1 MNHEY, CDR2 SVGAGI. V was pared by 6 bases and J by 5 bases, with 19 bases between. CDR3 in DNA: TGTGCCAGCAGACTGGGGGGGGCCCACGCGTATGGCTACACCTTC. Its protein product is CASRLGGAHAYGYTF.

The J gene is TRBJ2-1, the V gene TRBV9; D may be TRBD2 (5 bases). CDR1 is SGDLS, CDR2 YYNGEE, per germline. This CDR3 region has 16 residues. Deletions cut 4 bases from V and 2 bases from J, with 16 bases between. CDR3 protein: CASSPDTRLAYNEQFF. In nucleotides, the CDR3 is TGTGCCAGCAGCCCCGATACTAGGCTTGCCTACAATGAGCAGTTCTTC.

This chain connects TRBV19 to TRBJ1-5; no reliable D call. Germline assignment: CDR1 LNHDA and CDR2 SQIVND (reference sequence). The CDR3 sequence is 13 residues long. V was clipped by 1 base and J by 6 bases, with 7 bases between them. The DNA of the CDR3 is TGTGCCAGTAGTATAGGTAGAGGTCAGCCCCAGCATTTT. Amino acids: CASSIGRGQPQHF.